This is a list of T cell receptor beta chains from one sample in a study of T cell changes during pregnancy in multiple sclerosis. Produced via immunoSEQ multiplex PCR; TCRdb's table is partial and in-frame only. This repertoire shows 70,000 to 80,000 clones, 85% to 95% found once; its top ten account for over 0.8%. Material: peripheral blood, obtained in the first trimester of pregnancy. These receptors originate from a female donor with multiple sclerosis, enrolled in a pregnancy study. CDR3s include the opening cysteine and the closing phenylalanine or tryptophan. The D gene is left open where the match is weak. Clone size is stated in some rows and not others, as once, few, many or a class when expanded.

clone_size,j_call,d_call,v_call,cdr3_nt,cdr3_aa
NA,TRBJ2-6,NA,TRBV5-1,TGCGCCAGCAGTCATGATTGGATTAGGAGTTCTGGGGCCAACGTCCTGACTTTC,CASSHDWIRSSGANVLTF
NA,TRBJ2-7,TRBD2,TRBV10-2,TGCGCCAGCAGTGCGGGACTAGCGGGGGGATCCTACGAGCAGTACTTC,CASSAGLAGGSYEQYF
NA,TRBJ1-3,NA,TRBV12-5,TGTGCTAGTGGTAATTCCCGGCGGCCCACTGGAAACACCATATATTTT,CASGNSRRPTGNTIYF
NA,TRBJ2-2,NA,TRBV25-1,TGTGCCAGCAGTGAGGGTGGGGCAGGTCCGAACACCGGGGAGCTGTTTTTT,CASSEGGAGPNTGELFF
NA,TRBJ1-5,NA,TRBV4-1,TGCGCCAGCAGCGGACAGTTCAATCAGCCCCAGCATTTT,CASSGQFNQPQHF
NA,TRBJ2-7,TRBD1,TRBV2,TGTGCCAGCAGCTACTCGGGACAGGTTCCCGAGCAGTACTTC,CASSYSGQVPEQYF
NA,TRBJ1-1,TRBD1,TRBV27,TGTGCCAGCTACCGACGACAGGGGGCCCTGAACACTGAAGCTTTCTTT,CASYRRQGALNTEAFF
once,TRBJ1-6,TRBD1,TRBV7-2,TGTGCCAGCAGCTTTTTTTCCGGGACAGTAAATAATTCACCCCTCCACTTT,CASSFFSGTVNNSPLHF
NA,TRBJ2-3,TRBD2,TRBV9,TGTGCCAGCAGCGTAGCCGGGGGGGATACGCAGTATTTT,CASSVAGGDTQYF
NA,TRBJ2-4,TRBD2,TRBV7-2,TGTGCCAGCAGCTTAGAGACTAGCGGTAAACTGGTTCAGTACTTC,CASSLETSGKLVQYF
NA,TRBJ2-3,NA,TRBV6-4,TGTGCCAGCAGTGACGATACTAGCCCAGATACGCAGTATTTT,CASSDDTSPDTQYF
NA,TRBJ1-2,TRBD1,TRBV7-9,TGTGCCAGCAGCTCCCCAGGGGGCTATGGCTACACCTTC,CASSSPGGYGYTF
NA,TRBJ1-5,NA,TRBV4-1,TGCGCCAGCAGCCAAGGGGAGGTGCGGGGCTTGAGCAATCAGCCCCAGCATTTT,CASSQGEVRGLSNQPQHF
NA,TRBJ2-3,TRBD2,TRBV7-9,TGTGCCAGCAGCTTGGAACCGGGACTAGCGGGGGGGCGATATACGCAGTATTTT,CASSLEPGLAGGRYTQYF
NA,TRBJ2-7,NA,TRBV25-1,TGTGCCAGCAGTGACATACAGACAGCTTCCTACGAGCAGTACTTC,CASSDIQTASYEQYF
NA,TRBJ2-1,NA,TRBV19,TGTGCCAGTAGTATAGATCAGGGCGAGCAGTTCTTC,CASSIDQGEQFF
NA,TRBJ2-2,TRBD1,TRBV2,TGTGCCAGCAGTCCGACAGGGGGAAACACCGGGGAGCTGTTTTTT,CASSPTGGNTGELFF
NA,TRBJ1-4,TRBD1,TRBV15,TGTGCCACCAGCACCAAATCCGGGACAGGGACGGAAAAACTGTTTTTT,CATSTKSGTGTEKLFF
NA,TRBJ2-7,NA,TRBV4-3,TGCGCCAGCAGCCAAGCTCACTTAGTCTCCTACGAGCAGTACTTC,CASSQAHLVSYEQYF
NA,TRBJ2-2,NA,TRBV9,TGTGCCAGCAGCCCCGGGGGCGGGGGCAACACCGGGGAGCTGTTTTTT,CASSPGGGGNTGELFF
NA,TRBJ2-2,NA,TRBV11-2,TGTGCCAGCAGCCCCCAGAACACCGGGGAGCTGTTTTTT,CASSPQNTGELFF
NA,TRBJ2-1,NA,TRBV4-1,TGCGCCAGCAGCCAAGTTGATATGGGAATAGCGGCCTACAATGAGCAGTTCTTC,CASSQVDMGIAAYNEQFF
NA,TRBJ2-3,NA,TRBV5-1,TGCGCCAGCAGCTTGAGGCGGGCAGATACGCAGTATTTT,CASSLRRADTQYF
NA,TRBJ2-1,NA,TRBV10-3,TGTGCCATCAGTGAGTACTTAATCAATGAGCAGTTCTTC,CAISEYLINEQFF
NA,TRBJ2-7,TRBD2,TRBV4-2,TGTGCCAGCTCCGGCGGGAGGGCCGAGGAGCAGTACTTC,CASSGGRAEEQYF
NA,TRBJ1-2,TRBD1,TRBV7-9,TGTGCCAGCAGCTTAAGGGACAGGGGACCCCTCTATGGCTACACCTTC,CASSLRDRGPLYGYTF
NA,TRBJ2-2,TRBD2,TRBV7-9,TGTGCCAGCAGCTTAGGGGTAGCGGGGGCTCCCACCGGGGAGCTGTTTTTT,CASSLGVAGAPTGELFF
once,TRBJ2-3,TRBD2,TRBV13,TGTGCCAGCAGCGTGACCTCTAGCGGGGTCACAGATACGCAGTATTTT,CASSVTSSGVTDTQYF
NA,TRBJ2-7,NA,TRBV2,TGTGCCAGCAGATCCTCTACGGGGGGCCGGGGCTATGACGAGCAGTACTTC,CASRSSTGGRGYDEQYF
NA,TRBJ2-1,TRBD1,TRBV7-9,TGTGCCAGTCTACAGGGGGCCGGCAATGAGCAGTTCTTC,CASLQGAGNEQFF
NA,TRBJ2-1,TRBD1,TRBV7-8,TGTGCCAGCAGCTCCTCGACAGGGACTGAGCAGTTCTTC,CASSSSTGTEQFF
NA,TRBJ2-7,TRBD1,TRBV25-1,TGTGCCAGCAGTGAACAAAGGGCAGGGGGAGCCTACGAGCAGTACTTC,CASSEQRAGGAYEQYF
once,TRBJ1-1,NA,TRBV18,TGTGCCAGCTCACCACGTCGAGACAGACTCAACACTGAAGCTTTCTTT,CASSPRRDRLNTEAFF
once,TRBJ2-7,TRBD1,TRBV5-1,TGCGCCAGCAGCTTGGGTGGGACAGGGTTTAACGAGCAGTACTTC,CASSLGGTGFNEQYF
NA,TRBJ1-1,TRBD1,TRBV7-2,TGTGCCAGCACACCGGGACAGGGAAACACTGAAGCTTTCTTT,CASTPGQGNTEAFF
NA,TRBJ2-2,TRBD2,TRBV30,TGTGCCTGGAGTCTGTGGACTAGTACCGGGGAGCTGTTTTTT,CAWSLWTSTGELFF
NA,TRBJ2-7,TRBD1,TRBV18,TGTGCCAGCTCACCGCCCTCAGGGGGCATCTACGAGCAGTACTTC,CASSPPSGGIYEQYF
NA,TRBJ2-7,NA,TRBV11-2,TGTGCCAGCAGCCCCCGGGACTACGAGCAGTACTTC,CASSPRDYEQYF
once,TRBJ2-1,NA,TRBV13,TGTGCCAGCAGGAAGGCAGGGAACCATGAGCAGTTCTTC,CASRKAGNHEQFF
NA,TRBJ2-5,NA,TRBV7-2,TGTGCCAGCAGCTTAGCAGGCGGTCCGGAGACCCAGTACTTC,CASSLAGGPETQYF
NA,TRBJ1-4,NA,TRBV7-2,TGTGCCAGCAGCTTAGAATGGAGGGACCCAGAAAAACTGTTTTTT,CASSLEWRDPEKLFF
NA,TRBJ1-5,NA,TRBV30,TGTGCCTGGAGTCGGCAGGGCAATCAGCCCCAGCATTTT,CAWSRQGNQPQHF
NA,TRBJ2-1,TRBD2,TRBV5-4,TGTGCCAGCAGGCCTAGCGGGGGGGCAGGCTACAATGAGCAGTTCTTC,CASRPSGGAGYNEQFF
NA,TRBJ2-4,TRBD2,TRBV6-1,TGTGCCAGCAGAAGCGGGGTCGAGAAAAACATTCAGTACTTC,CASRSGVEKNIQYF
NA,TRBJ1-4,NA,TRBV7-9,TGTGCCAGCAGCCAGGGAATAAGCCCGAGGTCGAATGAAAAACTGTTTTTT,CASSQGISPRSNEKLFF
NA,TRBJ2-2,NA,TRBV4-3,TGCGCCAGCAGCCAAGATCCAGCAGGTGGGACCGGGGAGCTGTTTTTT,CASSQDPAGGTGELFF